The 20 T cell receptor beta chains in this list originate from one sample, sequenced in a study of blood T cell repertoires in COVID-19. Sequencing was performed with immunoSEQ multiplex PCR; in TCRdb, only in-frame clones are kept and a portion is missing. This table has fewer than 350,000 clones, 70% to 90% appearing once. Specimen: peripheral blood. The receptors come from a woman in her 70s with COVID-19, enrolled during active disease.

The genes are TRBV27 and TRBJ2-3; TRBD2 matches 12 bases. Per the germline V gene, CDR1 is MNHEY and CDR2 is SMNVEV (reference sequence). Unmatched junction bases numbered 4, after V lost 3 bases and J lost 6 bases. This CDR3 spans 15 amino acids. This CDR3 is CASSFASGGADTQYF. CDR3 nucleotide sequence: TGTGCCAGCAGTTTCGCTAGCGGGGGGGCCGATACGCAGTATTTT.

The DNA for the CDR3 is TGCGCCAGCTCCGTCGGGGGCACAGATACGCAGTATTTT. Translation gives CASSVGGTDTQYF. The V and J genes are TRBV5-1 and TRBJ2-3, with D possibly matching TRBD2 (5 bases). Trimming shortened V by 7 bases and J by 1 base, and 10 bases separated the two germline ends. Germline-derived CDR1 and CDR2 are SGHRS and YFSETQ. The CDR3 covers 13 residues.

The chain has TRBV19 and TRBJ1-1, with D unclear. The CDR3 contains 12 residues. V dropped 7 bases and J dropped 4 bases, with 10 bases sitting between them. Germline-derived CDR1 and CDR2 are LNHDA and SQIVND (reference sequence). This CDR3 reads CASTGRFTEAFF. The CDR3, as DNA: TGTGCCAGTACTGGGAGGTTCACTGAAGCTTTCTTT.

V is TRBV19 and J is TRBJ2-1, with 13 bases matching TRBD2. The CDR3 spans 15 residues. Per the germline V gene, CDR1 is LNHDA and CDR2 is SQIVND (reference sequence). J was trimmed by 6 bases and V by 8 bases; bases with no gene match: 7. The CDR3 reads CASRTSGGPFNEQFF. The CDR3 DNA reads TGTGCCAGTCGGACTAGCGGGGGACCCTTCAATGAGCAGTTCTTC.

The CDR3 bases are TGTGCCAGCCCGGGGGGGCACACAGATACGCAGTATTTT. This gives the protein CASPGGHTDTQYF. V is TRBV5-8 and J is TRBJ2-3; TRBD2 agrees at 8 bases. After removal of 7 bases from V and 2 bases from J, the junction contained 3 bases not matched to a gene. Germline CDR1 SGHTS, CDR2 YDEGEE. The CDR3 has 13 amino acids.

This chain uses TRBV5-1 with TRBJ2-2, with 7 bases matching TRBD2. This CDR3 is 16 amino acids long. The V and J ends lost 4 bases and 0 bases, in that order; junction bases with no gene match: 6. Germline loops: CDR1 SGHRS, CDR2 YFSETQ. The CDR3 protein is CASSGERGSNTGELFF. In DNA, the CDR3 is TGCGCCAGCAGCGGGGAGCGGGGCTCGAACACCGGGGAGCTGTTTTTT.

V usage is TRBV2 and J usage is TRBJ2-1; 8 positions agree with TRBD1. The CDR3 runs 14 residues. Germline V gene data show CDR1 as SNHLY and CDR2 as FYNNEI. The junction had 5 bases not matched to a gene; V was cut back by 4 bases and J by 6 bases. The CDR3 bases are TGTGCCAGCAGTGCTACAGGGGGAAGCAATGAGCAGTTCTTC. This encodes CASSATGGSNEQFF.

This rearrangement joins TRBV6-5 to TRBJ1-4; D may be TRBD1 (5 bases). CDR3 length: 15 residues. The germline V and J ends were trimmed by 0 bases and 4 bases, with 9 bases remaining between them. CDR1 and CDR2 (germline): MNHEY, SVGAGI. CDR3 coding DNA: TGTGCCAGCAGTTACTCTGGAGGGGTTAATGAAAAACTGTTTTTT. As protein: CASSYSGGVNEKLFF.

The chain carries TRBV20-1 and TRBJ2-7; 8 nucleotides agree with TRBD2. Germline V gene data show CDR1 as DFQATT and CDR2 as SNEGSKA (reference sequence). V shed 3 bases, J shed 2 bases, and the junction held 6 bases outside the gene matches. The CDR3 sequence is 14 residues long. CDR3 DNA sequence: TGCAGTGCTAGTCCGCGGGGGGTTGCCTACGAGCAGTACTTC. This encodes CSASPRGVAYEQYF.

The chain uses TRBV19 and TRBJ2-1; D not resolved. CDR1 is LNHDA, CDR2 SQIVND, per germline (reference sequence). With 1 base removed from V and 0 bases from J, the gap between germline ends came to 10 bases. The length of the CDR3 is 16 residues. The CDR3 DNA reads TGTGCCAGTAGTATAGGAGGTACAAGCTCCTACAATGAGCAGTTCTTC. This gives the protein CASSIGGTSSYNEQFF.

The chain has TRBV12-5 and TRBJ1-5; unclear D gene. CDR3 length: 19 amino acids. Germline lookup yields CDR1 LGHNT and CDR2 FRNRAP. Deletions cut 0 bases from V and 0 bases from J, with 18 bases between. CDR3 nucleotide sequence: TGTGCTAGTGGTTTGGTCAGAGACGGCGAGGGCTATAGCAATCAGCCCCAGCATTTT. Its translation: CASGLVRDGEGYSNQPQHF.

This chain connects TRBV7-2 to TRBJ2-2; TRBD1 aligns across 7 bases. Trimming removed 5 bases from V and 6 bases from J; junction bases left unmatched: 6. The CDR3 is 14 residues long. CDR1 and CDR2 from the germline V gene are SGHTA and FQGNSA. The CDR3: CASSPRRGSGELFF. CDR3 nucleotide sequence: TGTGCCAGCAGCCCACGCAGGGGGTCCGGGGAGCTGTTTTTT.

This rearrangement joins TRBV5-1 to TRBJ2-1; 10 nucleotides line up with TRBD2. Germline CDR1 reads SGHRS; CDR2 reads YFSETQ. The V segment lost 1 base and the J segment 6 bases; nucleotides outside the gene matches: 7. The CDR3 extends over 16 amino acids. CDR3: CASSLLPSGGPNEQFF. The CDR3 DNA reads TGCGCCAGCAGCTTGCTTCCTAGCGGGGGCCCCAATGAGCAGTTCTTC. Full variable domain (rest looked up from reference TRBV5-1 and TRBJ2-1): KAGVTQTPRYLIKTRGQQVTLSCSPISGHRSVSWYQQTPGQGLQFLFEYFSETQRNKGNFPGRFSGRQFSNSRSEMNVSTLELGDSALYLCASSLLPSGGPNEQFFGPGTRLTVL.

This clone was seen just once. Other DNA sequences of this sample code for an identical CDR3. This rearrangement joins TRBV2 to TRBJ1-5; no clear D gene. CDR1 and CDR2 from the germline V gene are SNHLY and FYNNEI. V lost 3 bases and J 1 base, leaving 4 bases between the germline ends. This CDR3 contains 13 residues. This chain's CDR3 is CASSERSNQPQHF. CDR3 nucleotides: TGTGCCAGCAGTGAGAGGAGCAATCAGCCCCAGCATTTT.

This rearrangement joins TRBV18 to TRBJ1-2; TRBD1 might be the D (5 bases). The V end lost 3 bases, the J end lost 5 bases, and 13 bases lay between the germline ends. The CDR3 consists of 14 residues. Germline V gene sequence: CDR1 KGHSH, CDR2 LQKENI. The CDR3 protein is CASSPATELYGYTF. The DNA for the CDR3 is TGTGCCAGCTCACCCGCGACAGAGTTATATGGCTACACCTTC.

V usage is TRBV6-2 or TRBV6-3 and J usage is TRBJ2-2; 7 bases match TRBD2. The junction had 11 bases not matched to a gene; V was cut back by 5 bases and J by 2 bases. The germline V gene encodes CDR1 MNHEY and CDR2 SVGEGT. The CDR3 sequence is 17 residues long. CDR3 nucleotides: TGTGCCAGCAGTAACCCCTCCGGCGGGGGTAACACCGGGGAGCTGTTTTTT. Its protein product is CASSNPSGGGNTGELFF.

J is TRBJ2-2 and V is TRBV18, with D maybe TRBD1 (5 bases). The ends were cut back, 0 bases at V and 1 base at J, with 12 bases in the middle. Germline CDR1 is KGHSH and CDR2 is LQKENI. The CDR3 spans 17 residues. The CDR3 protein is CASSPPRGSGNTGELFF. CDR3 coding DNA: TGTGCCAGCTCACCACCTAGGGGCAGTGGGAACACCGGGGAGCTGTTTTTT.

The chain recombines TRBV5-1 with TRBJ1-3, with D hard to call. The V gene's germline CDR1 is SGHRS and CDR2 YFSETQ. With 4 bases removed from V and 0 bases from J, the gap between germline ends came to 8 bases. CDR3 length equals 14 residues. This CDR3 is CASSRESSGNTIYF. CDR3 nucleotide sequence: TGCGCCAGCAGCCGCGAATCCTCTGGAAACACCATATATTTT.

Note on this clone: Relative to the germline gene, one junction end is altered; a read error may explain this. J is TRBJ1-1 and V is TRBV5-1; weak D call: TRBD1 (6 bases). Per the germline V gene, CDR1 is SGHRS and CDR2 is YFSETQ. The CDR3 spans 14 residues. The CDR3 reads CASSSDTGNSEAFF. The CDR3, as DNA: TGCGCCAGCAGCTCGGACACAGGGAACTCTGAAGCTTTCTTT.

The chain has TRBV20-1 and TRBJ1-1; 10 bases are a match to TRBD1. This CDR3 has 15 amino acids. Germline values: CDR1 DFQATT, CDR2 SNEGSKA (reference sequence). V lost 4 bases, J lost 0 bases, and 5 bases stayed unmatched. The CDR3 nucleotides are TGCAGTGCTAATGACAGGGGGCGGGTGAACACTGAAGCTTTCTTT. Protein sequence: CSANDRGRVNTEAFF.